Shown below are 15 T cell receptor beta chains from a single sample sequenced in a study of T cells in Graves' hyperthyroidism and ophthalmopathy. TCR beta CDR3 regions were amplified from RNA. HTBI primers were used for first-round RT-PCR of the TCR CDR3. A single record per CDR3 protein comes from TCRdb applying MiXCR to the multiplex PCR reads. The sample includes about 360,000 distinct CDR3 sequences, about 13% of them seen just once. The sample consisted of blood. These receptors originate from a woman aged 18-30 years with Graves' hyperthyroidism.

This clonotype was seen at least ten times. The CDR3: CATSKSGGTSSYEQYF. The CDR3 DNA is TGTGCCACCTCGAAGAGCGGGGGGACTAGCTCCTACGAGCAGTACTTC. The chain employs TRBV27 and TRBJ2-7; 9 nucleotides agree with TRBD2. CDR3 length: 16 residues. V trimming: 10 bases; J trimming: 0 bases; junction bases outside the gene matches: 13. The germline CDR1 and CDR2 sequences are MNHEY and SMNVEV (reference sequence).

The chain has TRBV24-1 and TRBJ1-2, with D unresolved. Germline CDR1 and CDR2: KGHDR and SFDVKD. V lost 5 bases, J lost 3 bases, and 6 bases lay in between. CDR3 length: 12 amino acids. DNA for the CDR3: TGTGCCACCAGTGGGGCAGACTATGGCTACACCTTC. This encodes CATSGADYGYTF.

This sequence joins TRBV5-1 and TRBJ2-5, with D perhaps matching TRBD1 (5 bases). Germline CDR1 is SGHRS and CDR2 is YFSETQ. V gave up 5 bases and J gave up 5 bases, with 19 bases separating them. This CDR3 comprises 15 residues. This CDR3 is CASRKGAAIRETQYF. The CDR3 DNA reads TGCGCCAGCAGGAAAGGGGCAGCTATCCGGGAGACCCAGTACTTC.

The sample holds many counts of this clonotype. The CDR3 loop reads CASSPRGGRGYTF. The CDR3 region has the DNA TGTGCCAGCAGTCCCAGGGGTGGGCGAGGCTACACCTTC. The chain has TRBV28 and TRBJ1-2; a weak D match, TRBD1 (6 bases). V lost 5 bases and J 8 bases, leaving 15 bases between the germline ends. This CDR3 comprises 13 residues. The germline gives CDR1 MDHEN, CDR2 SYDVKM.

Only a few counts were recorded for this clonotype. The rearrangement joins TRBV9 to TRBJ2-2; D gene unclear. The CDR3 runs 13 residues. V lost 4 bases to trimming and J lost 5 bases, with 9 bases between them. Germline assignment: CDR1 SGDLS and CDR2 YYNGEE. As DNA, the CDR3 is TGTGCCAGCAGCTCACTCGTGACCGGGGAGCTGTTTTTT. It yields the protein CASSSLVTGELFF.

This clonotype was counted between two and nine times. The chain joins TRBV6-1 to TRBJ2-5; TRBD1 is a possible D gene (5 bases). CDR1 and CDR2 (germline): MNHNS, SASEGT. V shed 5 bases and J shed 4 bases, with 11 bases lying between them. The CDR3 sequence is 13 residues long. As DNA, the CDR3 is TGTGCCAGCAGTAGCAGGGTCGTAGAGACCCAGTACTTC. Protein product: CASSSRVVETQYF.

The V call is TRBV29-1, the J call TRBJ1-3; D not certain. In germline, CDR1 is SQVTM, CDR2 ANQGSEA. V lost 6 bases and J lost 0, with 12 bases in between. The CDR3 is made up of 14 amino acids. CDR3 loop: CSVEGTNSGNTIYF. DNA for the CDR3: TGCAGCGTGGAGGGCACCAACTCTGGAAACACCATATATTTT.

This clonotype occurred many times. This rearrangement joins TRBV28 to TRBJ2-3, with TRBD1 identical over 7 bases. Germline assignment: CDR1 MDHEN and CDR2 SYDVKM. The CDR3 runs 14 residues. V was clipped by 5 bases and J by 2 bases; unmatched bases: 4. The CDR3 sequence is CASSAGQATDTQYF. The DNA of the CDR3 is TGTGCCAGCAGTGCCGGACAGGCCACAGATACGCAGTATTTT.

This clonotype came up many times. The chain has TRBV28 and TRBJ2-5, with no clear D. Germline V lookup: CDR1 MDHEN, CDR2 SYDVKM. Trimming took 6 bases from V and 5 from J, leaving 16 bases between them. This CDR3 is 14 amino acids long. The CDR3 DNA reads TGTGCCAGCAGGCCCCCCGCAGGCGGCGAGACCCAGTACTTC. It codes for CASRPPAGGETQYF.

This clonotype was counted once. This may arise from a read error, as a much more abundant clone is one base away. For the CDR3, the DNA is TGTGCCGGCAGTTTACCCAGACACTATGGCTACACCTTC. As protein: CAGSLPRHYGYTF. This rearrangement joins TRBV12-3 or TRBV12-4 to TRBJ1-2; no clear D. The CDR3 sequence is 13 residues long.

At least ten counts were recorded for this clonotype. V gene TRBV7-9 combines with J gene TRBJ2-1; TRBD1 is a possible D gene (6 bases). V lost 5 bases and J 7 bases, leaving 12 bases between the germline ends. This CDR3 is built from 13 residues. The germline gives CDR1 SEHNR, CDR2 FQNEAQ (reference sequence). The CDR3 reads CASSQDRINEQFF. In DNA, the CDR3 is TGTGCCAGCAGCCAAGACAGGATAAATGAGCAGTTCTTC.

This clonotype was observed at least ten times. The rearrangement joins TRBV3-1 to TRBJ1-4; D is unresolved. In germline, CDR1 is LGHDT, CDR2 YNNKEL (reference sequence). The CDR3 consists of 16 residues. Trimming removed 0 bases from V and 5 bases from J, with 13 bases in between. CDR3 sequence (DNA): TGTGCCAGCAGCCAAGACCCCCCGGCGGGAAATGAAAAACTGTTTTTT. Its translation: CASSQDPPAGNEKLFF.

This clonotype was seen ten or more times. This chain connects TRBV12-3 or TRBV12-4 to TRBJ2-1, with D tentatively TRBD2 (6 bases). V dropped 6 bases and J dropped 0 bases, with 12 bases sitting between them. The CDR3 consists of 15 residues. For the CDR3, the DNA is TGTGCCAGCAGCGTAGACGGGAGCTCCTACAATGAGCAGTTCTTC. Its translation: CASSVDGSSYNEQFF.

This clonotype was seen ten or more times. V is TRBV2 and J is TRBJ1-1; weak D call: TRBD1 (5 bases). V lost 8 bases to trimming and J lost 1 base, with 11 bases between them. Germline V gives CDR1 SNHLY, CDR2 FYNNEI. The CDR3 has 13 amino acids. This CDR3 is CASERGRNTEAFF. The CDR3 DNA reads TGTGCCAGCGAAAGGGGTAGGAACACTGAAGCTTTCTTT.

There are many counts of this clonotype. The genes are TRBV3-1 and TRBJ1-2; possible D gene TRBD1, 6 bases. Trimming removed 4 bases at V and 7 bases at J, with 19 bases between. The CDR3 loop spans 15 amino acids. The V gene's germline CDR1 is LGHDT and CDR2 YNNKEL (reference sequence). CDR3 nucleotides: TGTGCCAGCAGCCCACGGGACATGGGATGGCGTGGCTACACCTTC. Its translation is CASSPRDMGWRGYTF.